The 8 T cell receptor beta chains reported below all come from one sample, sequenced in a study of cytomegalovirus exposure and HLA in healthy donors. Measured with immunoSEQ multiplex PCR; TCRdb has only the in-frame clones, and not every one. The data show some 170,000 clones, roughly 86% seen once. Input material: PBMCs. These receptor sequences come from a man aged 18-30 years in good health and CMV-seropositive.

CDR3 amino acids: CASSLSLPGQGTTGELFF. The CDR3 nucleotides are TGTGCCAGCAGTTTATCCCTACCGGGACAGGGGACCACCGGGGAGCTGTTTTTT. V gene TRBV28 combines with J gene TRBJ2-2; 10 bases are a match to TRBD1. The CDR3 is 18 amino acids. The V gene end was trimmed by 1 base and the J gene end by 4 bases; junction bases not matched to a gene: 9. Germline loops: CDR1 MDHEN, CDR2 SYDVKM.

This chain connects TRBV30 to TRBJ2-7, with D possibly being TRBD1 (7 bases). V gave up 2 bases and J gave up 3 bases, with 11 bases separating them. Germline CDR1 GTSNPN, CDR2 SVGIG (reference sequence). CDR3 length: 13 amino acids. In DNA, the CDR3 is TGTGCCTGGAGTAGACAGGGAGGCTACGAGCAGTACTTC. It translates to CAWSRQGGYEQYF.

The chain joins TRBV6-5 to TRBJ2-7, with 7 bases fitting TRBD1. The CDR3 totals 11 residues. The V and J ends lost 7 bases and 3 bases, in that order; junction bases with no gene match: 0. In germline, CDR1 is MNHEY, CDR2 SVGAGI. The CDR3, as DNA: TGTGCCAGCAACAGGGGCTACGAGCAGTACTTC. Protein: CASNRGYEQYF.

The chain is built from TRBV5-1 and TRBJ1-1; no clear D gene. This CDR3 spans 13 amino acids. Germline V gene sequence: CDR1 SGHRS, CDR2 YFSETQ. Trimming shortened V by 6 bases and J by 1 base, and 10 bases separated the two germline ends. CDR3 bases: TGCGCCAGCATTGGGGAGCGGAACACTGAAGCTTTCTTT. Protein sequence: CASIGERNTEAFF.

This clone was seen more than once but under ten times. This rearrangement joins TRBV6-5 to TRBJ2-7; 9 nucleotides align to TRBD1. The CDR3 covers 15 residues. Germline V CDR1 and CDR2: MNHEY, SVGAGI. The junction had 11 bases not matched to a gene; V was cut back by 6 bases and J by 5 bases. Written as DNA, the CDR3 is TGTGCCAGCAGACGAAGCGGGACAGGGTGGGACGAGCAGTACTTC. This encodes CASRRSGTGWDEQYF.

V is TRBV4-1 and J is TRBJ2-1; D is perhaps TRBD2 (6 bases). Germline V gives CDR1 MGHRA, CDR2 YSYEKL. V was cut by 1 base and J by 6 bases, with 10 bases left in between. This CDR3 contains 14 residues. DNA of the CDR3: TGCGCCAGCAGCCAAGGGAGGCGGGGCAATGAGCAGTTCTTC. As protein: CASSQGRRGNEQFF.

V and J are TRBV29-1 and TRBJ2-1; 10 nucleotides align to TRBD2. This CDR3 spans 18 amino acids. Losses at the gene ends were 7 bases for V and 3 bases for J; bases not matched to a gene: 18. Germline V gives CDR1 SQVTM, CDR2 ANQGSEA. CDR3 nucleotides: TGCAGCGCATTTTCCTTAGCGGGAGGCCAAATAGGCTACAATGAGCAGTTCTTC. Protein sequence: CSAFSLAGGQIGYNEQFF.

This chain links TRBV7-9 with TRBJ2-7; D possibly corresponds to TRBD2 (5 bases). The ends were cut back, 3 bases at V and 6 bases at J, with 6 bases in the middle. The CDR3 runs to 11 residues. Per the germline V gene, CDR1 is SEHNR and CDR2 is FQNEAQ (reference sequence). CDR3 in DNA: TGTGCCAGCAGCTTCGAGGGCGAGCAGTACTTC. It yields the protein CASSFEGEQYF.